The sequence of this TCR beta chain was determined in a study of cytomegalovirus exposure and HLA in healthy donors. 60 Vbeta and 13 Jbeta primers were used in PCR. The data were produced by immunoSEQ multiplex PCR, yet TCRdb's version contains in-frame clones alone and is incomplete. The data contain about 170,000 clones, 65% to 90% of them singletons. V was pared by 10 bases and J by 4 bases, with 15 bases of the junction left unmatched. CDR3 size: 16 residues. CDR1 and CDR2 (germline): MNHEY, SMNVEV (reference sequence). The receptor comes from a male donor in good health and CMV-seronegative. The chain is built from TRBV27 and TRBJ2-3; 9 nucleotides align to TRBD1. The sequencing sample was made of PBMCs. The CDR3, as DNA: TGTGCCACCAAAAGTTCGGACAGGGGCATGGCAGATACGCAGTATTTT. Translation: CATKSSDRGMADTQYF.